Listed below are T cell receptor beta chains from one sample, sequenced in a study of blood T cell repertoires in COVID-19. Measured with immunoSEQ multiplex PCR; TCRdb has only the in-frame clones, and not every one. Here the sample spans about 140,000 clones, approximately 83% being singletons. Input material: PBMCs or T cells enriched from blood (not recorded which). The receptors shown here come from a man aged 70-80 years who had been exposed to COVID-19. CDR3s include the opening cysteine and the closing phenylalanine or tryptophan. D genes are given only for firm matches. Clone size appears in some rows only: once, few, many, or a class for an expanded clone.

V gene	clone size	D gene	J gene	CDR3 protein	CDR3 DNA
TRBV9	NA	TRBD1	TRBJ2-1	CASSVGTGLSAEQFF	TGTGCCAGCAGCGTAGGGACAGGGCTGTCTGCTGAGCAGTTCTTC
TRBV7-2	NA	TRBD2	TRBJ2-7	CASRPAGRELSEQYF	TGTGCCAGCAGGCCCGCGGGGAGGGAGCTCTCCGAGCAGTACTTC
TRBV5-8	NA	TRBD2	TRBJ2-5	CASSFGRTSGQETQYF	TGTGCCAGCAGTTTTGGAAGGACTAGCGGACAAGAGACCCAGTACTTC
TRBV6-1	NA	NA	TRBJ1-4	CASSDGQGVEKLFF	TGTGCCAGCAGTGACGGGCAGGGTGTAGAAAAACTGTTTTTT
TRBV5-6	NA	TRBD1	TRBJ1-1	CASSWGQDFTEAFF	TGTGCCAGCAGCTGGGGACAGGATTTTACTGAAGCTTTCTTT
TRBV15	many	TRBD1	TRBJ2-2	CATSGTGGRAGELFF	TGTGCCACCAGCGGTACAGGGGGTAGGGCCGGGGAGCTGTTTTTT
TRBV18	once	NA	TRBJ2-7	CASSPAGPAYEQYF	TGTGCCAGCTCACCAGCGGGACCTGCCTACGAGCAGTACTTC
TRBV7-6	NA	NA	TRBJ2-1	CASSLGQNNEQFF	TGTGCCAGCAGCCTTGGACAGAACAATGAGCAGTTCTTC
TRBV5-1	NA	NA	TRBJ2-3	CASSPTGQSTDTQYF	TGCGCCAGCTCCCCGACAGGTCAGAGCACAGATACGCAGTATTTT
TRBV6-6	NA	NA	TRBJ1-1	CASSYTEATEAFF	TGTGCCAGCAGTTACACGGAGGCCACTGAAGCTTTCTTT
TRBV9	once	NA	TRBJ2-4	CASSVGPAGLVIQYF	TGTGCCAGCAGCGTAGGCCCCGCAGGGTTGGTCATTCAGTACTTC
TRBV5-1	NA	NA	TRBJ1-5	CASSFEGNQPQHF	TGCGCCAGCAGCTTCGAGGGCAATCAGCCCCAGCATTTT
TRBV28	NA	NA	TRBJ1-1	CASSPPGGGTEAFF	TGTGCCAGCAGTCCCCCCGGGGGAGGCACTGAAGCTTTCTTT
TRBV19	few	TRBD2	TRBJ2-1	CASSIPTSGGSEQFF	TGTGCCAGTAGTATCCCGACTAGCGGGGGGAGTGAGCAGTTCTTC
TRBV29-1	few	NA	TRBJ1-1	CSAQGPMNTEAFF	TGCAGCGCCCAGGGCCCCATGAACACTGAAGCTTTCTTT
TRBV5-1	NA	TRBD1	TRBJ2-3	CASSGGPRLRQGSDTQYF	TGCGCCAGCAGCGGAGGACCCCGGTTGAGACAGGGTTCAGATACGCAGTATTTT
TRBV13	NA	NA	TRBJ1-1	CASSSQGTEAFF	TGTGCCAGCAGCTCCCAGGGGACTGAAGCTTTCTTT
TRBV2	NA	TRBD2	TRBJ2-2	CASYLGGAGELFF	TGTGCCAGCTACTTGGGGGGGGCCGGGGAGCTGTTTTTT
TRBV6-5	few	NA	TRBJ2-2	CASREHDNVGGELFF	TGTGCCAGCAGAGAGCACGACAACGTCGGCGGGGAGCTGTTTTTT
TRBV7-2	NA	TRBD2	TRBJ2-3	CASSLAVSGGADTQYF	TGTGCCAGCAGCTTAGCGGTTAGCGGGGGGGCTGATACGCAGTATTTT
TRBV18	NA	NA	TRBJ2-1	CASSSPPGGTYNEQFF	TGTGCCAGCTCCTCTCCTCCCGGGGGTACCTACAATGAGCAGTTCTTC
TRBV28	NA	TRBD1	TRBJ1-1	CASSSGQGGNTEAFF	TGTGCCAGCAGTTCCGGACAGGGGGGAAACACTGAAGCTTTCTTT
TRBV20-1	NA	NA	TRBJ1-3	CSASRGVGNTIYF	TGCAGTGCTAGTCGGGGGGTCGGAAACACCATATATTTT
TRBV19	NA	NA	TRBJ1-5	CASSIFAPQSNQPQHF	TGTGCCAGTAGTATTTTCGCCCCGCAGTCCAATCAGCCCCAGCATTTT
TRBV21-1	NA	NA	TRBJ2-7	CASSKGERDSPPGLNLYEQYF	TGTGCCAGCAGCAAAGGGGAACGGGACTCCCCCCCCGGTCTGAACCTCTACGAGCAGTACTTC
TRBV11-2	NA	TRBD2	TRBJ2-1	CASSLGTSGASSYNEQFF	TGTGCCAGCAGCTTAGGGACTAGCGGGGCGAGCTCCTACAATGAGCAGTTCTTC
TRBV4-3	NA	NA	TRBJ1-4	CASSQSGGDEKLFF	TGCGCCAGCAGCCAATCCGGTGGAGATGAAAAACTGTTTTTT
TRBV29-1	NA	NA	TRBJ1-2	CSVDRGDGGYTF	TGCAGCGTTGACCGGGGGGATGGAGGCTACACCTTC
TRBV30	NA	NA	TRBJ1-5	CAWSDSSNQPQHF	TGTGCCTGGAGTGACAGTAGCAATCAGCCCCAGCATTTT
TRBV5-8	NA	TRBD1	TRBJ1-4	CASSFWTGNNNEKLFF	TGTGCCAGCAGCTTTTGGACAGGGAATAATAATGAAAAACTGTTTTTT
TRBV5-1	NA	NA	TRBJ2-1	CASSSRRAMDNEQFF	TGCGCCAGCAGCTCTAGGAGGGCCATGGACAATGAGCAGTTCTTC
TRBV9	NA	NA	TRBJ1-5	CASSVAGENQPQHF	TGTGCCAGCAGCGTAGCGGGGGAGAATCAGCCCCAGCATTTT
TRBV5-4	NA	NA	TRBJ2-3	CASRLGGTDTQYF	TGTGCCAGCCGCTTGGGAGGCACAGATACGCAGTATTTT
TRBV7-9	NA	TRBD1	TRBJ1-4	CASSRFRDRGFRNEKLFF	TGTGCCAGCAGCCGGTTCCGGGACAGGGGCTTTAGGAATGAAAAACTGTTTTTT
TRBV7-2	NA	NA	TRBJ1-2	CASSLYNGYTF	TGTGCCAGCAGCTTATATAATGGCTACACCTTC
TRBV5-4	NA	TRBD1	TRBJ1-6	CASSTTGTGNSPLHF	TGTGCCAGCAGCACTACCGGGACAGGGAATTCACCCCTCCACTTT
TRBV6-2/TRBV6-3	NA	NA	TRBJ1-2	CASSSRATPADLYTF	TGTGCCAGCAGTTCGCGGGCGACTCCCGCGGATCTCTACACCTTC
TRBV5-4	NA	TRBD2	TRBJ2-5	CASSLGNNLLVAGETQYF	TGTGCCAGCAGCTTGGGTAACAACCTTTTAGTAGCGGGAGAGACCCAGTACTTC
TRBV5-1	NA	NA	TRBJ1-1	CASYATGGGTEAFF	TGCGCCAGCTACGCGACGGGCGGAGGCACTGAAGCTTTCTTT
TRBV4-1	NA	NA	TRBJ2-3	CASNAGADTQYF	TGCGCCAGCAACGCAGGGGCAGATACGCAGTATTTT
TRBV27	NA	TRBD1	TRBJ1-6	CASSQTTGVANSPLHF	TGTGCCAGCAGTCAAACGACAGGGGTCGCCAATTCACCCCTCCACTTT